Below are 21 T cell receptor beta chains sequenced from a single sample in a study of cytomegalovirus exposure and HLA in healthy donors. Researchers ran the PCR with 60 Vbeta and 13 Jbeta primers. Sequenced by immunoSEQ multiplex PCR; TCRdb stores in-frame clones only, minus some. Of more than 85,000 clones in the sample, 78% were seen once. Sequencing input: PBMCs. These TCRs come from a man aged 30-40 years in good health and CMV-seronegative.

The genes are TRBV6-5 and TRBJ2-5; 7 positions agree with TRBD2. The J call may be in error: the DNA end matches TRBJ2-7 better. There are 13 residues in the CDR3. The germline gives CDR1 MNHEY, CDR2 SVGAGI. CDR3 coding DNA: TGTGCCTGCCGGGGGGTGGCAAACTACGAGCAGTACTTC. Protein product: CACRGVANYEQYF.

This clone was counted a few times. CDR3 nucleotide sequence: TGTGCCAGCAGTTACGCAACCGGGACAGGGGGCCGCGAGCAGTACTTC. Amino acid sequence: CASSYATGTGGREQYF. The V gene is TRBV6-5, the J gene TRBJ2-7, with 12 bases identical to TRBD1. Per germline, CDR1 MNHEY and CDR2 SVGAGI. The CDR3 is 16 amino acids. V dropped 2 bases and J dropped 6; count of bases not matched to a gene: 8.

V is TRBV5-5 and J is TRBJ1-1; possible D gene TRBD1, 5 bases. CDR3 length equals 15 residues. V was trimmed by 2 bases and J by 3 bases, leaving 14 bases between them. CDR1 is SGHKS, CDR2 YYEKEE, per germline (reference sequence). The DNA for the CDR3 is TGTGCCAGCAGCTTAGCCCAAGACAGCTACACTGAAGCTTTCTTT. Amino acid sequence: CASSLAQDSYTEAFF. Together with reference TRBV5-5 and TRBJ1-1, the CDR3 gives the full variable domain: DAGVTQSPTHLIKTRGQQVTLRCSPISGHKSVSWYQQVLGQGPQFIFQYYEKEERGRGNFPDRFSARQFPNYSSELNVNALLLGDSALYLCASSLAQDSYTEAFFGQGTRLTVV.

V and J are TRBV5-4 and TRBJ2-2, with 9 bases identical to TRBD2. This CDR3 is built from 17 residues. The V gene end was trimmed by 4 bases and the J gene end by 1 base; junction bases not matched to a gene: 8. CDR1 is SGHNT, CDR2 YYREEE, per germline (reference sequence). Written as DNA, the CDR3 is TGTGCCAGCAGCATAGCGGGAGTACAGAGGAACACCGGGGAGCTGTTTTTT. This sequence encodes CASSIAGVQRNTGELFF.

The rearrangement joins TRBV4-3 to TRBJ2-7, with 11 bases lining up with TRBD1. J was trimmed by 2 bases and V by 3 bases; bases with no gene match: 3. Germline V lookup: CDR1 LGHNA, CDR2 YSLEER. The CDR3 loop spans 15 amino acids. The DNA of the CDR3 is TGCGCCAGCAGCCACGGACAGGGGGCGGCCTACGAGCAGTACTTC. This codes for CASSHGQGAAYEQYF.

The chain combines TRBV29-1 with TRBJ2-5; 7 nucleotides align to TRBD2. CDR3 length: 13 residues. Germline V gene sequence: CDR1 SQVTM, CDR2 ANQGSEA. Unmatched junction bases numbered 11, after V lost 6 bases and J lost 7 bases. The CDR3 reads CSVLNRPGGTQYF. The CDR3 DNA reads TGCAGCGTCCTCAACCGCCCGGGAGGGACCCAGTACTTC.

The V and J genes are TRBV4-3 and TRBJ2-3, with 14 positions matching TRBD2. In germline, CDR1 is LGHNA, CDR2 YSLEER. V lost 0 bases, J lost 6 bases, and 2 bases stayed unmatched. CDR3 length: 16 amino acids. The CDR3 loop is CASSQEGTSGSDTQYF. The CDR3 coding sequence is TGCGCCAGCAGCCAAGAAGGGACTAGCGGGAGTGATACGCAGTATTTT.

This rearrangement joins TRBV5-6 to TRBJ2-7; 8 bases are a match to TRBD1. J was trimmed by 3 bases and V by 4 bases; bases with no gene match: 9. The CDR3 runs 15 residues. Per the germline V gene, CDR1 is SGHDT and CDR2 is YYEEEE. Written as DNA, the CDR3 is TGTGCCAGCAGCCAAGGACAGGGTAGGTTCTACGAGCAGTACTTC. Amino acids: CASSQGQGRFYEQYF.

CDR3 in DNA: TGTGCCACTCTGGACAGGGCTCTCAATCAGCCCCAGCATTTT. Translating gives CATLDRALNQPQHF. This sequence joins TRBV19 and TRBJ1-5; 8 nucleotides line up with TRBD1. The CDR3 runs to 14 residues. Germline V gene sequence: CDR1 LNHDA, CDR2 SQIVND (reference sequence). V dropped 10 bases and J dropped 3; count of bases not matched to a gene: 8.

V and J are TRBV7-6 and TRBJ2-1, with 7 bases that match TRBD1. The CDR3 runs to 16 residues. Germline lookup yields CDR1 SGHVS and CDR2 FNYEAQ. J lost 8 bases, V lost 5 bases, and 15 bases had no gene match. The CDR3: CASSIDTGDKFYEQFF. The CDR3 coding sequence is TGTGCCAGCAGCATAGACACAGGGGACAAATTTTATGAGCAGTTCTTC.

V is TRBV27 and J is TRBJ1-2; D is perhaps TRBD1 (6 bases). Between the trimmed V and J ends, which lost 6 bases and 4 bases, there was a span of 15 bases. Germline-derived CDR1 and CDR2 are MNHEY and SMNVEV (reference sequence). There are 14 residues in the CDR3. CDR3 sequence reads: CASSLRGAFYGYTF. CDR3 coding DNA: TGTGCCAGCAGCCTCCGGGGGGCGTTCTATGGCTACACCTTC.

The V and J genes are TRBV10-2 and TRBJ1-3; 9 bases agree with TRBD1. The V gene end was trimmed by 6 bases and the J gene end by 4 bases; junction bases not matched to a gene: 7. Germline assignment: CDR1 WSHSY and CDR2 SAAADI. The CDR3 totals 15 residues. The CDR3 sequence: CASRAPGQGGNTIYF. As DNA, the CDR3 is TGCGCCAGCAGAGCCCCGGGACAGGGAGGAAACACCATATATTTT.

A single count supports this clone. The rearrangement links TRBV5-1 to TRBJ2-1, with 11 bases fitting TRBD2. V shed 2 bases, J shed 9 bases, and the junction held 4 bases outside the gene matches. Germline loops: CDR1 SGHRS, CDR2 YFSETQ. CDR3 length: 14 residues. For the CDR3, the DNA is TGCGCCAGCAGCTTTAGCGGGGGGGCCGTTGAGCAGTTCTTC. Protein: CASSFSGGAVEQFF.

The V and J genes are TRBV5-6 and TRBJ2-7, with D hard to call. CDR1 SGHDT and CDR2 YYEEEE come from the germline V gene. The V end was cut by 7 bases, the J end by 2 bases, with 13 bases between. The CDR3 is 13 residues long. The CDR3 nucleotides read TGTGCCAGCTCCCAACCTTCTACCTACGAGCAGTACTTC. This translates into CASSQPSTYEQYF.

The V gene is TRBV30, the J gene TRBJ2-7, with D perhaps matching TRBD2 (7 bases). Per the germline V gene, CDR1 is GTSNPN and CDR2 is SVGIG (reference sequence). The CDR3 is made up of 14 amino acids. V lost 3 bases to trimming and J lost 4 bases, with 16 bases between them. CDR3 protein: CAWRWGGAGYEQYF. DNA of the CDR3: TGTGCCTGGAGGTGGGGGGGGGCAGGGTACGAGCAGTACTTC.

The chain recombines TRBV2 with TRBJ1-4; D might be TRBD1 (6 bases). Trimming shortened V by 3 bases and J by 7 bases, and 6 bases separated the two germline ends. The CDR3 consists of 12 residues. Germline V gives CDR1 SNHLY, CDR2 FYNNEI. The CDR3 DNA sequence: TGTGCCAGCAGTGAGACAGGTGAAAAACTGTTTTTT. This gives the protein CASSETGEKLFF.

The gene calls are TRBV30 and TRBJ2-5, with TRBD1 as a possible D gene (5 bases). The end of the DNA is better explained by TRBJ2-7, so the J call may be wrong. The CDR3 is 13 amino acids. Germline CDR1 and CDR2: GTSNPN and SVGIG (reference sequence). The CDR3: CAWSTASSYEQYF. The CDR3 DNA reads TGTGCCTGGTCGACAGCCAGCTCCTACGAGCAGTACTTC.

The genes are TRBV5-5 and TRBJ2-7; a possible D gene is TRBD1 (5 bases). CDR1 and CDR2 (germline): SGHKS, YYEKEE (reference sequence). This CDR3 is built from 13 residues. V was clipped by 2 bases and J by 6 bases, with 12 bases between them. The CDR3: CASSLIGEGEQYF. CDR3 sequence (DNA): TGTGCCAGCAGCTTAATAGGGGAAGGCGAGCAGTACTTC. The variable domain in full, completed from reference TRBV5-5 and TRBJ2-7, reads DAGVTQSPTHLIKTRGQQVTLRCSPISGHKSVSWYQQVLGQGPQFIFQYYEKEERGRGNFPDRFSARQFPNYSSELNVNALLLGDSALYLCASSLIGEGEQYFGPGTRLTVT.

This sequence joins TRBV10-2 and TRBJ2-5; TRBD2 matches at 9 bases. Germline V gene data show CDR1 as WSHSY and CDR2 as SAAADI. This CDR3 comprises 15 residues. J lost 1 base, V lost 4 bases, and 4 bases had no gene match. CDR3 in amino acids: CASSGPTSGQETQYF. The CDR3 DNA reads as TGCGCCAGCAGTGGCCCGACTAGCGGCCAAGAGACCCAGTACTTC.

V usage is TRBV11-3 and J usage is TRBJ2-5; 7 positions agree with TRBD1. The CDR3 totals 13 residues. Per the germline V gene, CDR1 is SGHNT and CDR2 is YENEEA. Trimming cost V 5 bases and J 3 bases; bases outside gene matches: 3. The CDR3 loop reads CASSPDRKETQYF. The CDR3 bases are TGTGCCAGCAGCCCGGACAGGAAAGAGACCCAGTACTTC.

CDR3 bases: TGTGCCAGCAGCCACAGGCAGTACAATGAGCAGTTCTTC. Translating gives CASSHRQYNEQFF. V and J are TRBV11-2 and TRBJ2-1, with a possible D match to TRBD1 (5 bases). This CDR3 spans 13 amino acids. V was shortened by 5 bases and J by 4 bases, with 9 bases between the two germline ends. The V gene's germline CDR1 is SGHAT and CDR2 FQNNGV.